This T cell receptor (beta chain) was captured in a study of blood T cell repertoires in COVID-19. Study overall: Whether acute or convalescent, the COVID-19 samples came from the United States, Italy and Spain. Nucleic acid was either cDNA or gDNA, and it came from T cells, B-cell-depleted T cells, or PBMCs.

Original analysis: Estimated nucleated cell counts came from reference gene primer amplification. Measured with immunoSEQ multiplex PCR; TCRdb has only the in-frame clones, and not every one. The V and J calls and clone size were taken over from that table, and D and trimming were inferred from the DNA. The sample lists roughly 220,000 clones, 75% to 85% occurring once. During active infection, Seattle patients enrolled and were then monitored through disease. Per germline, CDR1 SGHAT and CDR2 FQNNGV. The trim removed 8 bases at V and 6 bases at J, leaving 8 bases unmatched. The length of the CDR3 is 14 residues.

This rearrangement joins TRBV11-2 to TRBJ2-1; 9 bases line up with TRBD2. Sample: peripheral blood. This receptor was taken from an elderly woman with COVID-19, enrolled during active disease. The DNA for the CDR3 is TGTGCCAGCTCACAAGCGGGAGGCTCCAATGAGCAGTTCTTC. It codes for CASSQAGGSNEQFF.